The T cell receptor (beta chain) under discussion was sequenced for a study of CD8+ T cells in alopecia areata. RNA was isolated and reverse transcribed to cDNA, the sequencing template. Clones were read by immunoSEQ multiplex PCR, and TCRdb kept only the in-frame ones, dropping some. The sample lists over 150,000 clones, roughly 56% occurring once. Notes on the study in general: Especially in alopecia totalis/universalis, lesional scalp showed greater clonality than normal scalp did.

Germline assignment: CDR1 MGHRA and CDR2 YSYEKL. The CDR3 is made up of 15 amino acids. The V gene lost 8 bases and the J gene lost 6 bases, with 17 bases spanning the gap. A remark on this clone: Its antigen is not identified.

The sequenced sample consisted of CD8+ T cells sorted from blood. The rearrangement uses TRBV4-1 and TRBJ1-6, with D hard to call. The TCR sequence derives from a human donor in good health. The CDR3 protein is CASVPSDGVNSPLHF. CDR3 bases: TGCGCCAGCGTCCCATCGGACGGGGTTAATTCACCCCTCCACTTT.